These T cell receptor beta chains were read from a single sample in a study of T cells in Graves' hyperthyroidism and ophthalmopathy. TCRdb re-analysed the multiplex PCR reads in MiXCR, keeping a single row per CDR3 protein. This table holds a few hundred thousand distinct CDR3 sequences, 15% to 20% found once. The sample was blood. The receptors were sampled from a woman aged 40-49 years with Graves' ophthalmopathy. CDR3s include the opening cysteine and the closing phenylalanine or tryptophan. D genes are given only for firm matches. The size of a clone is reported for some rows only, either as once, few or many, or as a class for expanded clones.

j_call: TRBJ2-7
clone_size: -
d_call: TRBD1
v_call: TRBV6-5
cdr3_aa: CASSLPGTGVNEQYF
cdr3_nt: TGTGCCAGCAGTTTGCCCGGGACAGGGGTTAACGAGCAGTACTTC

j_call: TRBJ1-2
clone_size: many
d_call: TRBD1
v_call: TRBV9
cdr3_aa: CASSEQGATWYGYTF
cdr3_nt: TGTGCCAGCAGCGAACAGGGGGCGACTTGGTATGGCTACACCTTC

j_call: TRBJ1-2
clone_size: many
d_call: -
v_call: TRBV12-3/TRBV12-4
cdr3_aa: CASSLRLSAYGYTF
cdr3_nt: TGTGCCAGCAGTTTAAGGTTAAGTGCTTATGGCTACACCTTC

j_call: TRBJ2-7
clone_size: few
d_call: TRBD2
v_call: TRBV6-1
cdr3_aa: CASSDSSGHEQYF
cdr3_nt: TGTGCCAGCAGTGATTCTAGCGGCCACGAGCAGTACTTC

j_call: TRBJ2-3
clone_size: many
d_call: -
v_call: TRBV6-1
cdr3_aa: CASSRQTSYSTDTQYF
cdr3_nt: TGTGCCAGCAGTCGACAGACTTCCTATAGCACAGATACGCAGTATTTT

j_call: TRBJ1-2
clone_size: many
d_call: TRBD1
v_call: TRBV4-2
cdr3_aa: CASSQEGGQSHYGYTF
cdr3_nt: TGTGCCAGCAGCCAAGAGGGGGGACAGAGTCACTATGGCTACACCTTC

j_call: TRBJ2-7
clone_size: few
d_call: -
v_call: TRBV28
cdr3_aa: CASSLLTERPYF
cdr3_nt: TGTGCCAGCAGTTTATTGACCGAGAGACCGTACTTC

j_call: TRBJ1-1
clone_size: many
d_call: -
v_call: TRBV5-8
cdr3_aa: CASTQGGLLNTEAFF
cdr3_nt: TGTGCCAGCACCCAAGGTGGACTTTTGAACACTGAAGCTTTCTTT

j_call: TRBJ2-2
clone_size: many
d_call: -
v_call: TRBV3-1
cdr3_aa: CASTEWGATGELFF
cdr3_nt: TGTGCCAGCACGGAATGGGGGGCCACCGGGGAGCTGTTTTTT

j_call: TRBJ2-7
clone_size: once
d_call: -
v_call: TRBV6-2/TRBV6-3
cdr3_aa: CASSETGLYEQYF
cdr3_nt: TGTGCCAGCAGTGAGACGGGTCTCTACGAGCAGTACTTC

j_call: TRBJ2-5
clone_size: many
d_call: -
v_call: TRBV18
cdr3_aa: CASSPRDTIPEETQHF
cdr3_nt: TGTGCCAGCTCACCAAGGGACACGATCCCTGAAGAGACCCAGCACTTC

j_call: TRBJ1-2
clone_size: many
d_call: -
v_call: TRBV6-1
cdr3_aa: CASSEAGRLPGGYTF
cdr3_nt: TGTGCCAGCAGTGAAGCGGGCAGGCTCCCGGGGGGCTACACCTTC

j_call: TRBJ1-5
clone_size: many
d_call: -
v_call: TRBV6-4
cdr3_aa: CASRKGKAQHF
cdr3_nt: TGTGCCAGCAGAAAAGGGAAGGCCCAGCATTTT

j_call: TRBJ2-7
clone_size: many
d_call: TRBD1
v_call: TRBV11-2
cdr3_aa: CASSPGPFDRDDEQYF
cdr3_nt: TGTGCCAGCAGTCCTGGTCCCTTCGACAGGGATGACGAGCAGTACTTC

j_call: TRBJ2-3
clone_size: many
d_call: TRBD2
v_call: TRBV12-3/TRBV12-4
cdr3_aa: CASSLPPPRVAGGSTDTQYF
cdr3_nt: TGTGCCAGCAGTTTACCCCCCCCGAGAGTCGCGGGAGGAAGCACAGATACGCAGTATTTT

j_call: TRBJ2-1
clone_size: -
d_call: TRBD2
v_call: TRBV4-2
cdr3_aa: CASSPSGRGAVYNEQFF
cdr3_nt: TGTGCCAGCAGCCCGAGCGGGAGGGGGGCGGTATACAATGAGCAGTTCTTC

j_call: TRBJ2-2
clone_size: -
d_call: -
v_call: TRBV19
cdr3_aa: CASTIDPGSNTGELFF
cdr3_nt: TGTGCCAGTACCATAGATCCAGGGTCGAACACCGGGGAGCTGTTTTTT

j_call: TRBJ1-2
clone_size: many
d_call: TRBD1
v_call: TRBV20-1
cdr3_aa: CSARETGDGYTF
cdr3_nt: TGCAGTGCTAGAGAGACAGGGGATGGCTACACCTTC

j_call: TRBJ2-5
clone_size: many
d_call: -
v_call: TRBV11-2
cdr3_aa: CASSLSESQYF
cdr3_nt: TGTGCCAGCAGCTTATCAGAGAGCCAGTACTTC

j_call: TRBJ2-5
clone_size: -
d_call: -
v_call: TRBV13
cdr3_aa: CASSLENQETQYF
cdr3_nt: TGTGCCAGCAGCTTAGAGAACCAAGAGACCCAGTACTTC

j_call: TRBJ1-2
clone_size: many
d_call: -
v_call: TRBV10-3
cdr3_aa: CAISESQGYGYTF
cdr3_nt: TGTGCCATCAGTGAGTCCCAGGGTTATGGCTACACCTTC

j_call: TRBJ1-5
clone_size: many
d_call: -
v_call: TRBV27
cdr3_aa: CASSLTGRRNQPQHF
cdr3_nt: TGTGCCAGCAGTTTAACGGGACGACGAAATCAGCCCCAGCATTTT

j_call: TRBJ1-2
clone_size: many
d_call: -
v_call: TRBV15
cdr3_aa: CATSRAFRSNYGYTF
cdr3_nt: TGTGCCACCAGCAGAGCTTTCAGGTCTAACTATGGCTACACCTTC

j_call: TRBJ2-7
clone_size: many
d_call: -
v_call: TRBV29-1
cdr3_aa: CSVVVIGNEQYF
cdr3_nt: TGCAGCGTTGTAGTAATCGGGAACGAGCAGTACTTC

j_call: TRBJ2-5
clone_size: many
d_call: -
v_call: TRBV12-5
cdr3_aa: CASGRPALYQETQYF
cdr3_nt: TGTGCTAGTGGGCGGCCTGCCCTGTACCAAGAGACCCAGTACTTC

j_call: TRBJ2-3
clone_size: many
d_call: -
v_call: TRBV20-1
cdr3_aa: CSAFLGVGTDTQYF
cdr3_nt: TGCAGTGCTTTCCTAGGGGTGGGCACAGATACGCAGTATTTT

j_call: TRBJ1-1
clone_size: many
d_call: -
v_call: TRBV30
cdr3_aa: CAWTQFQGVSEAFF
cdr3_nt: TGTGCCTGGACCCAGTTCCAGGGAGTCTCTGAAGCTTTCTTT

j_call: TRBJ2-7
clone_size: few
d_call: -
v_call: TRBV10-3
cdr3_aa: CAISEGSAGPTLGEQYF
cdr3_nt: TGTGCCATCAGTGAGGGGTCGGCGGGGCCGACGCTGGGAGAGCAGTACTTC

j_call: TRBJ1-3
clone_size: many
d_call: -
v_call: TRBV5-1
cdr3_aa: CASRQESSGNTIYF
cdr3_nt: TGCGCCAGCAGGCAGGAGAGCTCTGGAAACACCATATATTTT

j_call: TRBJ1-2
clone_size: -
d_call: -
v_call: TRBV28
cdr3_aa: CASNALGGELYGYTF
cdr3_nt: TGTGCCAGCAACGCCCTCGGGGGGGAACTCTATGGCTACACCTTC

j_call: TRBJ1-5
clone_size: -
d_call: -
v_call: TRBV7-2
cdr3_aa: CASSLVDDQPLHF
cdr3_nt: TGTGCCAGCAGCTTAGTGGACGATCAGCCCCTGCATTTT

j_call: TRBJ1-1
clone_size: many
d_call: TRBD1
v_call: TRBV30
cdr3_aa: CASDRGSNTEAFF
cdr3_nt: TGTGCCTCCGACAGGGGTTCGAACACTGAAGCTTTCTTT

j_call: TRBJ2-5
clone_size: many
d_call: -
v_call: TRBV12-3/TRBV12-4
cdr3_aa: CASSSGSRQETQYF
cdr3_nt: TGTGCCAGCAGTTCCGGGTCACGCCAAGAGACCCAGTACTTC

j_call: TRBJ2-3
clone_size: many
d_call: -
v_call: TRBV29-1
cdr3_aa: CSVESVAASTDTQYF
cdr3_nt: TGCAGCGTTGAGAGTGTAGCGGCAAGCACAGATACGCAGTATTTT

j_call: TRBJ2-7
clone_size: -
d_call: -
v_call: TRBV6-2/TRBV6-3
cdr3_aa: CASSYGNRWEALQYEQYF
cdr3_nt: TGTGCCAGCAGTTACGGCAATAGGTGGGAAGCCTTACAGTACGAGCAGTACTTC

j_call: TRBJ1-5
clone_size: -
d_call: -
v_call: TRBV6-2/TRBV6-3
cdr3_aa: CASEPGGRQPQPF
cdr3_nt: TGTGCCAGCGAACCGGGAGGTCGTCAGCCCCAGCCTTTT

j_call: TRBJ1-6
clone_size: once
d_call: -
v_call: TRBV6-1
cdr3_aa: CASIGDTVYSPLHF
cdr3_nt: TGTGCCAGCATTGGGGACACGGTGTATTCACCCCTCCACTTT

j_call: TRBJ1-1
clone_size: many
d_call: -
v_call: TRBV27
cdr3_aa: CASRTGTTNTEAFF
cdr3_nt: TGTGCCAGCCGAACGGGGACAACAAACACTGAAGCTTTCTTT

j_call: TRBJ1-5
clone_size: many
d_call: -
v_call: TRBV5-1
cdr3_aa: CASSPDPWSNQPQHF
cdr3_nt: TGCGCCAGCAGCCCGGACCCATGGAGCAATCAGCCCCAGCATTTT

j_call: TRBJ2-2
clone_size: many
d_call: -
v_call: TRBV6-5
cdr3_aa: CASSYSIATNTGELFF
cdr3_nt: TGTGCCAGCAGTTACTCGATCGCCACTAACACCGGGGAGCTGTTTTTT

j_call: TRBJ2-1
clone_size: few
d_call: TRBD1
v_call: TRBV6-1
cdr3_aa: CASSTHRGYEQFF
cdr3_nt: TGTGCCAGCAGTACACACAGGGGTTACGAGCAGTTCTTC

j_call: TRBJ2-7
clone_size: -
d_call: -
v_call: TRBV4-1
cdr3_aa: CASSQDNQGLYEQYF
cdr3_nt: TGCGCCAGCAGCCAAGACAACCAGGGTCTCTACGAGCAGTACTTC

j_call: TRBJ2-7
clone_size: few
d_call: TRBD1
v_call: TRBV10-3
cdr3_aa: CAISSGTGLDEQYF
cdr3_nt: TGTGCCATCAGCTCCGGGACAGGGTTGGACGAGCAGTACTTC

j_call: TRBJ1-2
clone_size: many
d_call: TRBD1
v_call: TRBV12-3/TRBV12-4
cdr3_aa: CASRPDRGRHYGYTF
cdr3_nt: TGTGCCAGCAGACCCGACAGGGGGCGCCACTATGGCTACACCTTC

j_call: TRBJ2-5
clone_size: many
d_call: -
v_call: TRBV7-2
cdr3_aa: CASSAFLGETQYF
cdr3_nt: TGTGCCAGCAGCGCATTCCTGGGGGAGACCCAGTACTTC

j_call: TRBJ2-2
clone_size: many
d_call: TRBD2
v_call: TRBV20-1
cdr3_aa: CSVTSGSRGGELFF
cdr3_nt: TGCAGTGTAACTAGCGGGAGTCGTGGGGGGGAGCTGTTTTTT

j_call: TRBJ2-5
clone_size: -
d_call: TRBD2
v_call: TRBV20-1
cdr3_aa: CSAAGLAGVETQYF
cdr3_nt: TGCAGTGCGGCAGGACTAGCGGGAGTGGAGACCCAGTACTTC

j_call: TRBJ2-5
clone_size: -
d_call: -
v_call: TRBV20-1
cdr3_aa: CSVPSGAMETQYF
cdr3_nt: TGCAGTGTCCCCTCCGGTGCAATGGAGACCCAGTACTTC

j_call: TRBJ1-3
clone_size: few
d_call: TRBD1
v_call: TRBV28
cdr3_aa: CASSPLTGLGGNTIYF
cdr3_nt: TGTGCCAGCAGTCCGTTGACAGGGCTGGGTGGAAACACCATATATTTT

j_call: TRBJ1-2
clone_size: many
d_call: TRBD1
v_call: TRBV6-1
cdr3_aa: CASSRTGGFGYTF
cdr3_nt: TGTGCCAGCTCCCGGACAGGGGGCTTTGGCTACACCTTC

j_call: TRBJ1-5
clone_size: many
d_call: TRBD1
v_call: TRBV6-5
cdr3_aa: CASHGGDRANQPQHF
cdr3_nt: TGTGCCAGCCACGGGGGGGACAGGGCTAATCAGCCCCAGCATTTT

j_call: TRBJ2-7
clone_size: many
d_call: -
v_call: TRBV4-1
cdr3_aa: CASSPGSGSYEQYF
cdr3_nt: TGCGCCAGCAGCCCGGGGAGCGGCTCCTACGAGCAGTACTTC

j_call: TRBJ1-2
clone_size: -
d_call: TRBD1
v_call: TRBV29-1
cdr3_aa: CSVSGQGGYGYTF
cdr3_nt: TGCAGCGTTTCGGGACAGGGAGGTTATGGCTACACCTTC